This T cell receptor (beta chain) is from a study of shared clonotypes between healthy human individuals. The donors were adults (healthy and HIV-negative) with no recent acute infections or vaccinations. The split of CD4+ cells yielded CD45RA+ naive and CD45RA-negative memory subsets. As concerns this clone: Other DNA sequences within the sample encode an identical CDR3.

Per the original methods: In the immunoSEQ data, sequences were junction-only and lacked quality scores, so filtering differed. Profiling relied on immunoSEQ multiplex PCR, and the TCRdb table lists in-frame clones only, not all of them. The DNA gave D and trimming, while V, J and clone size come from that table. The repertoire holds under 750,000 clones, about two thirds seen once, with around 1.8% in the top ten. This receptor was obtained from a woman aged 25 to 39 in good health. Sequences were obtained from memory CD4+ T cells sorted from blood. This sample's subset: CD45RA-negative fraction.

The CDR3 sequence is CASSVTGGTGELFF. CDR3 bases: TGTGCCAGCAGTGTCACAGGGGGCACCGGGGAGCTGTTTTTT. The chain combines TRBV25-1 with TRBJ2-2; 8 bases line up with TRBD1. The CDR3 is 14 residues long. The V segment lost 4 bases and the J segment 4 bases; nucleotides outside the gene matches: 2. Germline loops: CDR1 MGHDK, CDR2 SYGVNS. The full variable domain, completed using reference TRBV25-1 and TRBJ2-2, is EADIYQTPRYLVIGTGKKITLECSQTMGHDKMYWYQQDPGMELHLIHYSYGVNSTEKGDLSSESTVSRIRTEHFPLTLESARPSHTSQYLCASSVTGGTGELFFGEGSRLTVL.